This T cell receptor (beta chain) was captured in a study of blood T cell repertoires in COVID-19. Residents of 24 US areas, aged about 18 to 89 years, made up the participants. The protocol was immunoSEQ multiplex PCR, while the TCRdb copy is restricted to in-frame clones and leaves out a portion. The sample comprises 220,000 or so clones, around 88% of which are singletons, and 14% to 15% rests with the top ten. The CDR3 covers 13 residues. CDR1 is LNHDA, CDR2 SQIVND, per germline (reference sequence). With 3 bases removed from V and 2 bases from J, the gap between germline ends came to 2 bases. The TCR sequence derives from a woman aged 45-65 years with acute COVID-19. V usage is TRBV19 and J usage is TRBJ2-6; D is uncertain. Material: PBMCs or T cells enriched from blood (not recorded which). CDR3 loop: CASSITGANVLTF. CDR3 nucleotide sequence: TGTGCCAGTAGTATTACTGGGGCCAACGTCCTGACTTTC.